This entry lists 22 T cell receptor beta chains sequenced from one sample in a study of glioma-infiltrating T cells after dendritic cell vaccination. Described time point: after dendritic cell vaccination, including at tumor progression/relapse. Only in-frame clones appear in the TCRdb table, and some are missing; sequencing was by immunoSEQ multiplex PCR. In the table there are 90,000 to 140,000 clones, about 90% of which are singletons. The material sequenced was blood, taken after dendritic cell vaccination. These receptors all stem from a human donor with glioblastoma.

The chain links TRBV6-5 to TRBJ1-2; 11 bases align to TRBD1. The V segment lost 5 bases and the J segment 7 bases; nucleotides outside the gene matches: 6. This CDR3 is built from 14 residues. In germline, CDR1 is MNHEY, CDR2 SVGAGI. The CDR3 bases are TGTGCCAGCAGTGACCGGACAGGGGGCTTTGGCTACACCTTC. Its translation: CASSDRTGGFGYTF.

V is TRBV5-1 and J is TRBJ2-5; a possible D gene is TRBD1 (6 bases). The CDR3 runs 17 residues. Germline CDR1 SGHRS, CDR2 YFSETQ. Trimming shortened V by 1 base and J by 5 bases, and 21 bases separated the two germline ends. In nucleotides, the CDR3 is TGCGCCAGCAGCTTGACCTCCGGGACAAATTTCGGGGAGACCCAGTACTTC. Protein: CASSLTSGTNFGETQYF. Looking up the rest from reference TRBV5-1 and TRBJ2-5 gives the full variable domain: KAGVTQTPRYLIKTRGQQVTLSCSPISGHRSVSWYQQTPGQGLQFLFEYFSETQRNKGNFPGRFSGRQFSNSRSEMNVSTLELGDSALYLCASSLTSGTNFGETQYFGPGTRLLVL.

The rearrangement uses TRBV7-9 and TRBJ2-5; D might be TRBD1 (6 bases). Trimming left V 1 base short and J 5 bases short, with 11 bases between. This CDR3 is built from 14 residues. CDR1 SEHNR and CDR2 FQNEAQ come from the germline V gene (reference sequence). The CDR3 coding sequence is TGTGCCAGCAGCTTAGACAGGGTTAGGGAGACCCAGTACTTC. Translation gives CASSLDRVRETQYF.

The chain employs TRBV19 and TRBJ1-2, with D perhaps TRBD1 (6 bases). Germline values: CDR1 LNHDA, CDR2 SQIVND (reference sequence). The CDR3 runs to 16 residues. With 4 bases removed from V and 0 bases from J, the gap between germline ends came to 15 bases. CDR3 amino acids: CASSNPSGQTNYGYTF. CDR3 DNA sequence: TGTGCCAGTAGTAACCCCTCCGGACAGACTAACTATGGCTACACCTTC.

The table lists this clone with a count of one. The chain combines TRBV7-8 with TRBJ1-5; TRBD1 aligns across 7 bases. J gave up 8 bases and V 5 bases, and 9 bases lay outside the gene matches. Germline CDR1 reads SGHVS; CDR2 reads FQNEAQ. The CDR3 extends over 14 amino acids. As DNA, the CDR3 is TGTGCCAGCAGCAAAAACAGGGGTCGGGAGCCCCAGCATTTT. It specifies CASSKNRGREPQHF.

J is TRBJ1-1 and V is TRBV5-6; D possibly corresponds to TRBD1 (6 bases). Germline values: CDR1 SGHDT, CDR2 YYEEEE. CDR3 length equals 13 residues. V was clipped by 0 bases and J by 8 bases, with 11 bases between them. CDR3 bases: TGTGCCAGCAGCTTGGCAGGGGCAGGGGAAGCTTTCTTT. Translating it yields CASSLAGAGEAFF.

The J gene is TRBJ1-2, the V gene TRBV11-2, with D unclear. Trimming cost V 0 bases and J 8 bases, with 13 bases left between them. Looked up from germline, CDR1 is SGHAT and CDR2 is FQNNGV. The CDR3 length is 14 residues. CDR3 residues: CASSLEFRLSGYTF. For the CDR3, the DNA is TGTGCCAGCAGCTTAGAGTTCAGGCTTTCCGGCTACACCTTC.

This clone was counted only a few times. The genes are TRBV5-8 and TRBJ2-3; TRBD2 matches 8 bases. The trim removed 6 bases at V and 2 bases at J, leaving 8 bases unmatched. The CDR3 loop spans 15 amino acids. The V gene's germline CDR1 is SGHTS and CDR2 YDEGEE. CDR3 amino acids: CASTWGLEVTDTQYF. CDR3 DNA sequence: TGTGCCAGCACTTGGGGACTAGAGGTCACAGATACGCAGTATTTT.

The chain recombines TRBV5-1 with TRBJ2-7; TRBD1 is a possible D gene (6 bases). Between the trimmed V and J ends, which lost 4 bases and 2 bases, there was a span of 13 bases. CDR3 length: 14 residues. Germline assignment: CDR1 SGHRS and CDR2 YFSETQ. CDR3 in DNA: TGCGCCAGCAGCCGGGACAACTTTCCCTACGAGCAGTACTTC. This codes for CASSRDNFPYEQYF.

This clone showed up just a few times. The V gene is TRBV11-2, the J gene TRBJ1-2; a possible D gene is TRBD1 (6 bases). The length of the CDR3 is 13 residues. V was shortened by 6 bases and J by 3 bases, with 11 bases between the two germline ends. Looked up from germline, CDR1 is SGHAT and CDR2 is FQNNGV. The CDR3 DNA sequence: TGTGCCAGCAGTAACAGGGAGTACTATGGCTACACCTTC. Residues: CASSNREYYGYTF.

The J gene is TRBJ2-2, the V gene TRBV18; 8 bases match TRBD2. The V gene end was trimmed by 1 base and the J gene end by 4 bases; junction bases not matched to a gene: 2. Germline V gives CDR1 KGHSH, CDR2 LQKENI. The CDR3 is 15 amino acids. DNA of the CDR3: TGTGCCAGCTCACCACAGCGGGAGCCCACCGGGGAGCTGTTTTTT. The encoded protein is CASSPQREPTGELFF.

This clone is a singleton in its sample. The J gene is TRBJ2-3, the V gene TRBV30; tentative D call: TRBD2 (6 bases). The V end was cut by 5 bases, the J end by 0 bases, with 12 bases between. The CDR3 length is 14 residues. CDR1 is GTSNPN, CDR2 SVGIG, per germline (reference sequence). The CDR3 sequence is CAWDLGRSTDTQYF. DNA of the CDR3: TGTGCCTGGGACCTGGGGAGGAGCACAGATACGCAGTATTTT.

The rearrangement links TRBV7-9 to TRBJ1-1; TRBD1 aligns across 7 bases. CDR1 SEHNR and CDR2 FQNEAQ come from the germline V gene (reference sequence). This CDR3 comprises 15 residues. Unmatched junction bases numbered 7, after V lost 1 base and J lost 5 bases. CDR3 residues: CASSLGYRGVTEAFF. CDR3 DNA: TGTGCCAGCAGCTTAGGCTACAGGGGAGTAACTGAAGCTTTCTTT.

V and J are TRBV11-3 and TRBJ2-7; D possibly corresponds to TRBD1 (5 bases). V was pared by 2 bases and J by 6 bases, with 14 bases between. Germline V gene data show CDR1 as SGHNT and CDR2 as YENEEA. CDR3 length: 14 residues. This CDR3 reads CASSLSGATSEQYF. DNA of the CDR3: TGTGCCAGCAGCTTAAGTGGGGCTACCTCCGAGCAGTACTTC. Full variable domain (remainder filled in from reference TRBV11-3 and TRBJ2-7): EAGVVQSPRYKIIEKKQPVAFWCNPISGHNTLYWYLQNLGQGPELLIRYENEEAVDDSQLPKDRFSAERLKGVDSTLKIQPAELGDSAVYLCASSLSGATSEQYFGPGTRLTVT.

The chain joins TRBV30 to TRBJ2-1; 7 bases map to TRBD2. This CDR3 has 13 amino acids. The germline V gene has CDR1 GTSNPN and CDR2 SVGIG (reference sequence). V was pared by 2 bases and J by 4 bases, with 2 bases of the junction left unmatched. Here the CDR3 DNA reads TGTGCCTGGAGTTCTAGCGGATACAATGAGCAGTTCTTC. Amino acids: CAWSSSGYNEQFF.

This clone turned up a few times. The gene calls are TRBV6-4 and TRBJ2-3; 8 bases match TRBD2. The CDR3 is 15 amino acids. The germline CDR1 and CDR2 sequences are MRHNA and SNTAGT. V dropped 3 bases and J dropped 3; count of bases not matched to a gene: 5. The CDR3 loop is CASSESGGETDTQYF. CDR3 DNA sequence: TGTGCCAGCAGTGAGTCCGGGGGGGAGACAGATACGCAGTATTTT.

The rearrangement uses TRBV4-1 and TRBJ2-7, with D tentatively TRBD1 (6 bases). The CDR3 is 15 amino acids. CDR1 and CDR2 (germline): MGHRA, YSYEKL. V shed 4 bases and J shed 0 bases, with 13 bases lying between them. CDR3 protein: CASSLEQGNSYEQYF. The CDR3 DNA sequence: TGCGCCAGCAGCCTGGAACAGGGCAACTCCTACGAGCAGTACTTC.

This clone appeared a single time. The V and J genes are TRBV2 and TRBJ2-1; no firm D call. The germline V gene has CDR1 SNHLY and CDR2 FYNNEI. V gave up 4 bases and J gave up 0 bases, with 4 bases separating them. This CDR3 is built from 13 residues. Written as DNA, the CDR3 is TGTGCCAGCAGTGTAAACTCCTACAATGAGCAGTTCTTC. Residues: CASSVNSYNEQFF.

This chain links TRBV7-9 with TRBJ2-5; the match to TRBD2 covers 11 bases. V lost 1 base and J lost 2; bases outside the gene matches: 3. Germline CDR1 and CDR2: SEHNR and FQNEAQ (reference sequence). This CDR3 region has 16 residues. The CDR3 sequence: CASSLGLAGTQETQYF. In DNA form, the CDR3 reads TGTGCCAGCAGCTTAGGACTAGCGGGGACTCAAGAGACCCAGTACTTC.

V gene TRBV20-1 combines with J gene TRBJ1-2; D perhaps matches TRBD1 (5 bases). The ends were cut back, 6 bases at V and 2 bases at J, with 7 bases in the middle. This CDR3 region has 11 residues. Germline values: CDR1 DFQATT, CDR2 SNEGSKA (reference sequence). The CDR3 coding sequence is TGCAGTGCCGGACACAACTATGGCTACACCTTC. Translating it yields CSAGHNYGYTF.

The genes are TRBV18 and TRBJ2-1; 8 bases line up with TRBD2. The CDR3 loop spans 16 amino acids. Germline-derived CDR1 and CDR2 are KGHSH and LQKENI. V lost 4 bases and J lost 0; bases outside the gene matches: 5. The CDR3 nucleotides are TGTGCCAGCTCACTCCTCAGCGGGAGCTCCTACAATGAGCAGTTCTTC. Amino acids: CASSLLSGSSYNEQFF.

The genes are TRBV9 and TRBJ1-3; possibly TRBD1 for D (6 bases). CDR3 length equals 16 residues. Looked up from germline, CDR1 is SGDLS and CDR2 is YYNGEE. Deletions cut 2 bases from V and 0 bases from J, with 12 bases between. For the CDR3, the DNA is TGTGCCAGCAGCGTTGGGGGCCGAGACTCTGGAAACACCATATATTTT. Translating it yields CASSVGGRDSGNTIYF.